Sample share makes the clone carrying this T cell receptor (beta chain) medium-sized. What it binds is not known. This CDR3 is 14 amino acids long. Germline V gene sequence: CDR1 MGHRA, CDR2 YSYEKL. V was trimmed by 5 bases and J by 2 bases, leaving 9 bases between them. This sample was taken from a study of metastatic and nonmetastatic thyroid tumors. Across the whole study: Malignant and benign thyroid patients had repertoires compared in peripheral blood and tumor or nodule tissue. General study points: It was reportedly found that TCR beta diversity was significantly higher in malignant thyroid tumors than in benign nodules, a difference seen in both blood and tumor samples.

Per the original methods: Using the CDR3 differences seen across clinicopathological groups, the authors built a distant-metastasis classifier for papillary thyroid cancer, which was meant to discriminate distant-metastatic patients. TCRdb re-analyzed the PCR reads using MiXCR. V and J calls and clone size were set by TCRdb, not the authors. In the table there are 30,000 to 45,000 clones, less than 30% of which are singletons. Ahead of thyroid surgery, no patient had received treatment of any kind. The chain combines TRBV4-1 with TRBJ2-2, with D tentatively TRBD1 (5 bases). Sequenced input: blood. The sequence derives from a male donor with papillary thyroid cancer or a benign thyroid nodule (not recorded which). Some clones in this sample may be carry-over from other donors' samples. CDR3 protein: CASSKTGNTGELFF. The CDR3 DNA follows: TGCGCCAGCAGCAAAACAGGCAACACCGGGGAGCTGTTTTTT.